The 27 T cell receptor beta chains reported below all come from one sample, sequenced in a study of shared clonotypes between healthy human individuals. Sequencing was performed with immunoSEQ multiplex PCR; in TCRdb, only in-frame clones are kept and a portion is missing. The sample consists of millions of clones, 95% of them appearing once. Sequenced: naive CD4+ T cells sorted from blood. Regarding subset: CD45RA+ positively selected. The receptors derive from a man aged 18 to 29 in good health.

This chain connects TRBV15 to TRBJ1-1, with unresolved D. With 3 bases removed from V and 1 base from J, the gap between germline ends came to 12 bases. The CDR3 is 15 amino acids. CDR1 LNHNV and CDR2 YYDKDF come from the germline V gene (reference sequence). The DNA of the CDR3 is TGTGCCACCAGCAGGCGGTCCTTACAGAACACTGAAGCTTTCTTT. Residues: CATSRRSLQNTEAFF.

This clone was detected only once. The V call is TRBV5-1, the J call TRBJ1-2; TRBD1 is a possible D gene (6 bases). V shed 0 bases and J shed 3 bases, with 15 bases lying between them. This CDR3 has 16 residues. Germline lookup yields CDR1 SGHRS and CDR2 YFSETQ. The CDR3 region has the DNA TGCGCCAGCAGCTTGGGCCTTGGAGGGGGAGACTATGGCTACACCTTC. Encoded protein: CASSLGLGGGDYGYTF.

This clone was counted only a few times. The rearrangement links TRBV11-2 to TRBJ2-5, with D possibly TRBD1 on 7 matching bases. Trimming took 1 base from V and 1 from J, leaving 13 bases between them. This CDR3 spans 16 amino acids. Germline V gene data show CDR1 as SGHAT and CDR2 as FQNNGV. DNA of the CDR3: TGTGCCAGCAGCTTAGCAGGGGGGCGGGGCCAAGAGACCCAGTACTTC. Translation: CASSLAGGRGQETQYF.

The chain uses TRBV27 and TRBJ1-2; D perhaps matches TRBD1 (5 bases). Trimming took off 4 bases at V and 4 bases at J, with 10 bases between the two ends. CDR3 length: 13 residues. Germline loops: CDR1 MNHEY, CDR2 SMNVEV (reference sequence). The CDR3 here is CASSYDRRYGYTF. The CDR3 DNA sequence: TGTGCCAGCAGTTACGACAGACGCTATGGCTACACCTTC.

V gene TRBV5-1 combines with J gene TRBJ2-5; perhaps D is TRBD1 or TRBD2 (5 bases each). The CDR3 runs to 15 residues. Per the germline V gene, CDR1 is SGHRS and CDR2 is YFSETQ. Trimming took 0 bases from V and 4 from J, leaving 13 bases between them. Here the CDR3 reads CASSLAGSGGETQYF. The DNA for the CDR3 is TGCGCCAGCAGCTTGGCGGGGAGTGGGGGAGAGACCCAGTACTTC.

Details on this clone: The junction differs from germline at one of its ends, possibly a read error. The J gene is TRBJ2-2, the V gene TRBV7-7; D call uncertain. CDR3 size: 13 residues. Germline values: CDR1 SSHAT, CDR2 FNYEAQ (reference sequence). The CDR3 bases are TGTGCTAGCAGCTTAGACGACACCGGGGAGCTGTTTTTT. Translation: CASSLDDTGELFF.

The rearrangement joins TRBV10-1 to TRBJ2-7; D unresolved. V lost 0 bases and J 4 bases, leaving 7 bases between the germline ends. Germline V CDR1 and CDR2: WNHNN, SYGVQD (reference sequence). The CDR3 consists of 13 residues. The CDR3 DNA is TGCGCCAGCAGTGAGTCTTTGGGGTACGAGCAGTACTTC. Its translation is CASSESLGYEQYF.

The rearrangement joins TRBV6-5 to TRBJ2-1; no firm D call. The V and J ends lost 6 bases and 9 bases respectively, with 9 bases between them. CDR1 MNHEY and CDR2 SVGAGI come from the germline V gene. The CDR3 totals 11 residues. The CDR3 region has the DNA TGTGCCAGCAGGGGAACCGGTGAGCAGTTCTTC. Its translation is CASRGTGEQFF.

This chain links TRBV30 with TRBJ2-7; D gene unclear. V dropped 3 bases and J dropped 5 bases, with 11 bases sitting between them. The germline V gene encodes CDR1 GTSNPN and CDR2 SVGIG (reference sequence). The CDR3 contains 12 residues. CDR3 bases: TGTGCCTGGAGCGTCAGCGCGCACGAGCAGTACTTC. It translates to CAWSVSAHEQYF.

The chain employs TRBV4-1 and TRBJ2-1; 8 bases are shared with TRBD2. The CDR3 sequence is 18 residues long. V trimming: 3 bases; J trimming: 1 base; junction bases outside the gene matches: 11. The germline V gene has CDR1 MGHRA and CDR2 YSYEKL. The CDR3 protein is CASSHLRGGPPSYNEQFF. CDR3 in DNA: TGCGCCAGCAGCCATCTTCGGGGGGGACCGCCTTCCTACAATGAGCAGTTCTTC.

The chain links TRBV2 to TRBJ1-1; D is uncertain. CDR1 SNHLY and CDR2 FYNNEI come from the germline V gene. CDR3 size: 13 residues. The V end was cut by 5 bases, the J end by 7 bases, with 14 bases between. CDR3 nucleotide sequence: TGTGCCAGCAGTCTGACCTTATACAGTGAAGCTTTCTTT. Amino acids: CASSLTLYSEAFF. Combining the CDR3 with reference TRBV2 and TRBJ1-1 gives the whole variable domain EPEVTQTPSHQVTQMGQEVILRCVPISNHLYFYWYRQILGQKVEFLVSFYNNEISEKSEIFDDQFSVERPDGSNFTLKIRSTKLEDSAMYFCASSLTLYSEAFFGQGTRLTVV.

The chain combines TRBV6-1 with TRBJ1-5; 9 positions agree with TRBD1. This CDR3 has 15 amino acids. V was clipped by 6 bases and J by 7 bases; unmatched bases: 10. Per the germline V gene, CDR1 is MNHNS and CDR2 is SASEGT. CDR3 nucleotide sequence: TGTGCCAGCAGCACATGGACAGGGGTAGGGCAGCCCCAGCATTTT. This codes for CASSTWTGVGQPQHF.

This chain links TRBV18 with TRBJ1-2; perhaps TRBD1 as D (5 bases). CDR1 is KGHSH and CDR2 is LQKENI in the germline V gene. V was shortened by 8 bases and J by 8 bases, with 15 bases between the two germline ends. The CDR3 is 12 amino acids. The CDR3 nucleotides are TGTGCCAGCGCCTCAGGGAAAGGGGGCTACACCTTC. Translation: CASASGKGGYTF.

As to this clone: The sample carries other DNA sequences with the same CDR3. The J gene is TRBJ1-4, the V gene TRBV5-1; 11 bases are a match to TRBD1. This CDR3 is 16 amino acids long. Germline V gene data show CDR1 as SGHRS and CDR2 as YFSETQ. V trimming: 3 bases; J trimming: 0 bases; junction bases outside the gene matches: 1. The CDR3 protein is CASSSGQGATNEKLFF. CDR3 bases: TGCGCCAGCAGCTCGGGACAGGGGGCAACTAATGAAAAACTGTTTTTT.

V usage is TRBV19 and J usage is TRBJ2-5; D may be TRBD2 (7 bases). This CDR3 is 14 amino acids long. Germline assignment: CDR1 LNHDA and CDR2 SQIVND (reference sequence). The V end lost 4 bases, the J end lost 2 bases, and 11 bases lay between the germline ends. Here the CDR3 DNA reads TGTGCCAGTAGTACAGGGGAGGGTCAAGAGACCCAGTACTTC. This gives the protein CASSTGEGQETQYF.

The V and J genes are TRBV5-1 and TRBJ2-5, with D perhaps TRBD1 (6 bases). Germline V gene sequence: CDR1 SGHRS, CDR2 YFSETQ. CDR3 length: 15 amino acids. V shed 5 bases and J shed 3 bases, with 17 bases lying between them. The DNA for the CDR3 is TGCGCCAGCAGTTGGGGGCTCTGGCAAGAAGAGACCCAGTACTTC. Translated, it gives CASSWGLWQEETQYF.

Regarding this clone: Other DNA sequences in the sample encode the same CDR3. The chain carries TRBV5-1 and TRBJ2-5, with D unresolved. V lost 7 bases, J lost 5 bases, and 9 bases lay in between. The CDR3 consists of 11 residues. Germline V gene data show CDR1 as SGHRS and CDR2 as YFSETQ. CDR3 residues: CASGISETQYF. The CDR3 DNA reads as TGCGCCAGCGGCATTAGCGAGACCCAGTACTTC.

This clone was seen once. The chain employs TRBV6-1 and TRBJ1-4; D is possibly TRBD1 (5 bases). CDR1 is MNHNS and CDR2 is SASEGT in the germline V gene. The CDR3 contains 15 residues. V gave up 1 base and J gave up 0 bases, with 6 bases separating them. The DNA for the CDR3 is TGTGCCAGCAGTGAAGGACAGTCAACTAATGAAAAACTGTTTTTT. As protein: CASSEGQSTNEKLFF.

Here the CDR3 reads CASSSRQANSGNTIYF. The CDR3, as DNA: TGTGCCAGCAGCTCCCGACAGGCTAATTCTGGAAACACCATATATTTT. The rearrangement links TRBV7-9 to TRBJ1-3, with a tentative D call TRBD1 (6 bases). Germline V gives CDR1 SEHNR, CDR2 FQNEAQ (reference sequence). The CDR3 loop spans 16 amino acids. V was shortened by 4 bases and J by 1 base, with 14 bases between the two germline ends.

This clone was seen a few times. The gene calls are TRBV2 and TRBJ1-6; 10 nucleotides match TRBD1. The CDR3 sequence is 15 residues long. Losses at the gene ends were 4 bases for V and 9 bases for J; bases not matched to a gene: 6. CDR1 is SNHLY and CDR2 is FYNNEI in the germline V gene. In DNA form, the CDR3 reads TGTGCCAGCAGTGTTTCGGGACAGGGGAGTTCACCCCTCCACTTT. It is translated as CASSVSGQGSSPLHF. Full variable domain (outside the CDR3, taken from reference TRBV2 and TRBJ1-6): EPEVTQTPSHQVTQMGQEVILRCVPISNHLYFYWYRQILGQKVEFLVSFYNNEISEKSEIFDDQFSVERPDGSNFTLKIRSTKLEDSAMYFCASSVSGQGSSPLHFGNGTRLTVT.

This chain joins TRBV6-1 and TRBJ1-3, with a tentative D call TRBD1 (5 bases). The CDR3 runs to 15 residues. V was clipped by 9 bases and J by 0 bases, with 15 bases between them. Germline V gives CDR1 MNHNS, CDR2 SASEGT. The CDR3 DNA reads as TGTGCCAGTCGGCTCGGGGGTTACTCTGGAAACACCATATATTTT. This codes for CASRLGGYSGNTIYF.

A word on this clone: A much larger clone differs from this one at a single base, so this may be a read error. In the same sample, other DNA sequences code for this CDR3. The V call is TRBV7-3, the J call TRBJ2-3, with no clear D. From germline, CDR1 is SGHTA and CDR2 FQGTGA. The CDR3 loop spans 12 amino acids. V lost 2 bases, J lost 3 bases, and 3 bases lay in between. The CDR3 nucleotides read TGTGCCAGCAGCTTAGGGACAGATACGCAGTATTTT. This codes for CASSLGTDTQYF. Combining the CDR3 with reference TRBV7-3 and TRBJ2-3 gives the whole variable domain GAGVSQTPSNKVTEKGKYVELRCDPISGHTALYWYRQSLGQGPEFLIYFQGTGAADDSGLPNDRFFAVRPEGSVSTLKIQRTERGDSAVYLCASSLGTDTQYFGPGTRLTVL.

This rearrangement joins TRBV5-1 to TRBJ2-2, with a weak D call TRBD1 (6 bases). Trimming stripped 0 bases from V and 6 bases from J, with 12 bases between. The CDR3 loop spans 15 amino acids. Germline V CDR1 and CDR2: SGHRS, YFSETQ. CDR3 region: CASSLGQELSGELFF. CDR3 nucleotide sequence: TGCGCCAGCAGCTTGGGACAGGAGCTCTCCGGGGAGCTGTTTTTT.

The chain carries TRBV6-1 and TRBJ1-5; 7 nucleotides line up with TRBD1. Germline assignment: CDR1 MNHNS and CDR2 SASEGT. After removal of 6 bases from V and 6 bases from J, the junction contained 8 bases not matched to a gene. The length of the CDR3 is 14 residues. The CDR3 bases are TGTGCCAGCAGACGTGAGACAGGGTTTCAGCCCCAGCATTTT. Translated, it gives CASRRETGFQPQHF.

V and J are TRBV7-8 and TRBJ2-7; 9 bases are a match to TRBD2. V shed 3 bases and J 0 bases; nucleotides not matched to a gene: 3. CDR3 length: 15 amino acids. CDR1 is SGHVS, CDR2 FQNEAQ, per germline. Written as DNA, the CDR3 is TGTGCCAGCAGCTTCGGTAGCGGGAGCTCCTACGAGCAGTACTTC. Translating it yields CASSFGSGSSYEQYF.

This sequence joins TRBV4-1 and TRBJ1-5, with TRBD1 matching over 11 bases. Germline CDR1 MGHRA, CDR2 YSYEKL. V shed 0 bases, J shed 2 bases, and the junction held 9 bases outside the gene matches. This CDR3 has 19 amino acids. The CDR3 sequence: CASSQEGTGGRLGNQPQHF. The CDR3 DNA sequence: TGCGCCAGCAGCCAAGAAGGGACAGGGGGGAGGTTAGGCAATCAGCCCCAGCATTTT.

This clone was seen only once. The chain couples TRBV18 to TRBJ1-4; unclear D gene. The CDR3 runs to 15 residues. V shed 3 bases and J shed 2 bases, with 10 bases lying between them. CDR1 is KGHSH, CDR2 LQKENI, per germline. The CDR3 DNA reads as TGTGCCAGCTCACCGACTGGGGTTACTAATGAAAAACTGTTTTTT. It encodes CASSPTGVTNEKLFF.